Sequencing of this T cell receptor (beta chain) was carried out in a study of T-cell memory formation after mild COVID-19. Study-wide background: TCR clusters were largely donor specific. Study-level results: Detection of some responders pre-infection suggested pre-existing cross-reactive memory T cells participated.

The germline V and J ends were trimmed by 8 bases and 2 bases, with 19 bases remaining between them. The length of the CDR3 is 15 residues. As to this clonotype: Its antigen is not known.

TCRdb passed the 5' RACE reads through MiXCR, listing each CDR3 protein once. This sample carries 450,000 to 650,000 distinct CDR3 sequences, roughly 17% of them seen once, and the ten largest clones take 12%. The specimen was PBMCs or a T cell subset sorted from them (not recorded which). This chain links TRBV12-3 or TRBV12-4 with TRBJ2-7, with D possibly matching TRBD1 (6 bases). This sequence originates from an adult woman who had mild COVID-19 (a few samples of this study predate the infection). Cell type and time point are not known. The CDR3 sequence is CASGNRDTSPYEQYF. CDR3 in DNA: TGTGCCAGCGGAAACAGGGATACCAGCCCCTACGAGCAGTACTTC.